This T cell receptor (beta chain) was documented in a study of graft-versus-host responses after intestinal transplantation. Across the whole study: Multivisceral, liver-intestinal, or isolated intestinal grafts were transplanted into recipients. Induction using anti-thymocyte globulin, followed by tacrolimus and steroids for 3 to 4 years, was given to all recipients.

General study results and limits: The recipient marrow held GvH clones, and some of them showed up first in ileum or blood. High graft-versus-host to host-versus-graft T cell clonal ratios marked allografts of patients with graft-donor macrochimerism.

Details on this clone: The target antigen is unknown. The junction differs from germline at one of its ends, possibly a read error.

The CDR3 extends over 15 amino acids. Germline CDR1 is LGHNA and CDR2 is YSLEER. TCRdb keeps only in-frame clones here, not all; method: immunoSEQ multiplex PCR. The top ten clones hold 0.1% of a sample with about 82,000 clones, roughly 91% of them seen once. The sequence was collected from a human donor who received an intestinal transplant. The rearrangement links TRBV4-3 to TRBJ2-3; maybe TRBD2 (6 bases). Sequencing was performed on unstimulated CD4+ T cells sorted from spleen or lymph node cells, taken before intestinal transplant. The DNA of the CDR3 is TGCGCCAGCAGCCAAGCGGGCACTAGCACAGATACGCAGTGTTTT. Protein sequence: CASSQAGTSTDTQCF.